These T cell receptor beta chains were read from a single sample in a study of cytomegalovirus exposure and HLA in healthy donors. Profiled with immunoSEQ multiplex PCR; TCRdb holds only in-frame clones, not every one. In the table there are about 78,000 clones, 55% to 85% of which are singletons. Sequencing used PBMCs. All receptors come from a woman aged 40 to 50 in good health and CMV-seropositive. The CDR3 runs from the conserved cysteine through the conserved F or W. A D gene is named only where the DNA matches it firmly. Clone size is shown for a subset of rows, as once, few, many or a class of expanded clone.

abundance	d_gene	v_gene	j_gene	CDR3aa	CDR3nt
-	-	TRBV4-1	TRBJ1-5	CASSQGPSATQHF	TGCGCCAGCAGCCAAGGTCCAAGTGCGACCCAGCATTTT
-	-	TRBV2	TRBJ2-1	CASKLGGVSYNEQFF	TGTGCCAGCAAGCTAGGCGGGGTTTCCTACAATGAGCAGTTCTTC
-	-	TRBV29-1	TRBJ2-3	CSVEDGQGSTDTQYF	TGCAGCGTTGAAGATGGGCAGGGTAGCACAGATACGCAGTATTTT
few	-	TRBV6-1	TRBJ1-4	CASSRDTQGNEKLFF	TGTGCCAGCAGCCGGGACACTCAGGGTAATGAAAAACTGTTTTTT
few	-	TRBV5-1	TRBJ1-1	CASSLGDRNTEAFF	TGCGCCAGCAGCCTGGGCGACAGGAACACTGAAGCTTTCTTT
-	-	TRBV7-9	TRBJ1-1	CASSLALGGGTEAFF	TGTGCCAGCAGCTTAGCGCTAGGGGGTGGGACTGAAGCTTTCTTT
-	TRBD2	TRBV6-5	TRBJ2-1	CASSSAAGGYNEQFF	TGTGCCAGCAGCTCGGCAGCGGGGGGATACAATGAGCAGTTCTTC
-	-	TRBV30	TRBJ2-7	CAWTSAVPSSEQYF	TGTGCCTGGACATCTGCGGTTCCCTCCTCCGAGCAGTACTTC
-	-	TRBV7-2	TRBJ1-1	CASRPTGNTEAFF	TGTGCCAGCAGACCGACAGGGAACACTGAAGCTTTCTTT
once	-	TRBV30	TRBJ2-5	CAWSVNSQETQYF	TGTGCCTGGAGTGTTAACAGCCAAGAGACCCAGTACTTC
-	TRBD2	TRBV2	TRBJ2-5	CASSESSSGQETQYF	TGTGCCAGCAGTGAAAGTTCTAGCGGCCAAGAGACCCAGTACTTC
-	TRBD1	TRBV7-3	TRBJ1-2	CASSPDDRDYGYTF	TGTGCCAGCAGCCCCGACGACAGGGATTATGGCTACACCTTC
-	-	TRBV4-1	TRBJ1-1	CASSNLVNTEAFF	TGCGCCAGCAGCAACCTAGTGAACACTGAAGCTTTCTTT
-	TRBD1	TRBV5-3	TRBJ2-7	CARRYRDRGSYEQYF	TGTGCCAGAAGGTACCGGGACAGGGGATCCTACGAGCAGTACTTC
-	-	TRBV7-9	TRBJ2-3	CASSLREDTQYF	TGTGCCAGCAGCTTGCGGGAAGATACGCAGTATTTT
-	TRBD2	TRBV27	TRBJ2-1	CASSPRLVEREGQFF	TGTGCCAGCAGTCCGCGACTAGTCGAACGGGAGGGGCAGTTCTTC
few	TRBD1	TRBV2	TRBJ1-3	CARGQGNTIYF	TGTGCCAGAGGACAGGGGAACACCATATATTTT
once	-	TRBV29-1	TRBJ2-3	CSVEDDDLSTDTQYF	TGCAGCGTTGAAGATGACGACTTGAGCACAGATACGCAGTATTTT
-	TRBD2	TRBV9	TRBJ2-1	CASSLGTSGSSYNEQFF	TGTGCCAGCAGCCTAGGGACTAGCGGAAGCTCCTACAATGAGCAGTTCTTC
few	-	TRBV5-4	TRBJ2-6	CASSPPGVSGANVLTF	TGTGCCAGCAGCCCCCCGGGGGTTTCTGGGGCCAACGTCCTGACTTTC
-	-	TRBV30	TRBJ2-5	CAWSVIRETQYF	TGTGCCTGGAGTGTTATCAGAGAGACCCAGTACTTC
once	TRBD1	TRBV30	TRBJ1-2	CAWSPYSGGNYGYTF	TGTGCCTGGAGCCCCTATTCAGGGGGTAACTATGGCTACACCTTC
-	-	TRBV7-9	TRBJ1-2	CAFHRGANYGYTF	TGTGCCTTCCACCGGGGGGCTAACTATGGCTACACCTTC
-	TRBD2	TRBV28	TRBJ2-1	CATGVGLEEFF	TGTGCCACTGGGGTAGGACTAGAGGAGTTCTTC
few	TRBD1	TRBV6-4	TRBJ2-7	CASPNPRRGPNYEQYF	TGTGCCAGCCCTAATCCGCGCAGGGGGCCCAACTACGAGCAGTACTTC
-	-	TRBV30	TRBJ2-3	CAWKSGGDTQYF	TGTGCCTGGAAATCGGGTGGAGATACGCAGTATTTT
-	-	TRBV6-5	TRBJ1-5	CASSYSTAGDQPQHF	TGTGCCAGCAGTTACTCGACGGCAGGGGATCAGCCCCAGCATTTT